The clone carrying this TCR beta chain showed up just a few times. This entry is derived from a study of blood T cell repertoires in COVID-19. Overall study context: Samples of COVID-19 (acute and convalescent) were obtained from the United States, Italy and Spain. T cells, B-cell-depleted T cells, or PBMCs provided the cDNA or gDNA that served as material.

Authors' processing steps: Cell counts per sample came from amplifying reference gene primers. Clones were sequenced by immunoSEQ multiplex PCR, and TCRdb holds only the in-frame ones, with some missing. That table supplies the V and J calls and clone size; D and trimming were determined from the DNA. The data show 95,000 to 110,000 clones, about 91% seen once. Sequencing input: peripheral blood. The receptor comes from a human donor in a cohort sampled during active COVID-19.

The CDR3 DNA sequence: TGTGCCAGCAGCTTGACTCCAGGGTTAGACTATCAGCCCCAGCATTTT. Translated: CASSLTPGLDYQPQHF. The chain uses TRBV5-4 and TRBJ1-5; tentative D call: TRBD1 (5 bases). The ends were cut back, 1 base at V and 5 bases at J, with 16 bases in the middle. Germline loops: CDR1 SGHNT, CDR2 YYREEE (reference sequence). This CDR3 spans 16 amino acids. The variable domain in full, with the rest retrieved from reference TRBV5-4 and TRBJ1-5, is ETGVTQSPTHLIKTRGQQVTLRCSSQSGHNTVSWYQQALGQGPQFIFQYYREEENGRGNFPPRFSGLQFPNYSSELNVNALELDDSALYLCASSLTPGLDYQPQHFGDGTRLSIL.